Shown below are 24 T cell receptor beta chains from a single sample sequenced in a study of blood T cell repertoires in COVID-19. TCRdb keeps only in-frame clones here, not all; method: immunoSEQ multiplex PCR. The sample includes some 230,000 clones, about 80% of them seen just once. What was sequenced was peripheral blood. All receptors derive from a woman aged 25 to 39 who had recovered from COVID-19.

This clone was seen once. Germline is not matched at one junction end, which may reflect a read error. The V gene is TRBV6-5, the J gene TRBJ2-5, with D uncertain. The germline gives CDR1 MNHEY, CDR2 SVGAGI. CDR3 length: 15 residues. The CDR3 DNA is TGTGCCAGCAGTAACTCCCTGGCGGCGCAAGAGACCCAGTACTTC. Translated, it gives CASSNSLAAQETQYF.

V and J are TRBV6-4 and TRBJ2-5, with D possibly being TRBD2 (6 bases). The V end lost 9 bases, the J end lost 5 bases, and 19 bases lay between the germline ends. The CDR3 is made up of 14 amino acids. CDR1 is MRHNA, CDR2 SNTAGT, per germline. CDR3 region: CASSLCAGSETQYF. Written as DNA, the CDR3 is TGTGCCAGTTCCTTGTGTGCGGGATCGGAGACCCAGTACTTC.

This clone was detected many times. The gene calls are TRBV5-1 and TRBJ2-7; a possible D gene is TRBD1 (6 bases). Germline V lookup: CDR1 SGHRS, CDR2 YFSETQ. V gave up 7 bases and J gave up 3 bases, with 20 bases separating them. The CDR3 loop spans 15 amino acids. CDR3 bases: TGCGCCAGCCGCCTACAGGGCGGGTCAAACTACGAGCAGTACTTC. It yields the protein CASRLQGGSNYEQYF. The whole variable domain, remainder taken from reference TRBV5-1 and TRBJ2-7, is KAGVTQTPRYLIKTRGQQVTLSCSPISGHRSVSWYQQTPGQGLQFLFEYFSETQRNKGNFPGRFSGRQFSNSRSEMNVSTLELGDSALYLCASRLQGGSNYEQYFGPGTRLTVT.

This chain's CDR3 is CASSLGLAGVWNTGELFF. The CDR3 nucleotides read TGTGCCAGCAGCTTGGGACTAGCGGGAGTATGGAACACCGGGGAGCTGTTTTTT. The V and J genes are TRBV13 and TRBJ2-2; 14 nucleotides match TRBD2. CDR3 length equals 18 residues. Germline V lookup: CDR1 PRHDT, CDR2 FYEKMQ (reference sequence). The V segment lost 3 bases and the J segment 1 base; nucleotides outside the gene matches: 4.

This chain links TRBV7-2 with TRBJ2-1; 9 bases line up with TRBD2. V gave up 0 bases and J gave up 8 bases; unmatched junction bases: 8. Per germline, CDR1 SGHTA and CDR2 FQGNSA. CDR3 size: 16 residues. CDR3 sequence (DNA): TGTGCCAGCAGCTTAGCGCTCTTAGCGGGAGTAGATGAGCAGTTCTTC. Amino acids: CASSLALLAGVDEQFF.

This clone was counted a single time. V gene TRBV13 combines with J gene TRBJ2-7; D might be TRBD2 (5 bases). The CDR3 sequence is 16 residues long. The germline gives CDR1 PRHDT, CDR2 FYEKMQ (reference sequence). Trimming took off 1 base at V and 3 bases at J, with 16 bases between the two ends. CDR3 DNA sequence: TGTGCCAGCAGCTTAGACAGCGGTGCTGGACTCTACGAGCAGTACTTC. Protein sequence: CASSLDSGAGLYEQYF. The whole variable domain, filled in from reference TRBV13 and TRBJ2-7, reads AAGVIQSPRHLIKEKRETATLKCYPIPRHDTVYWYQQGPGQDPQFLISFYEKMQSDKGSIPDRFSAQQFSDYHSELNMSSLELGDSALYFCASSLDSGAGLYEQYFGPGTRLTVT.

As DNA, the CDR3 is TGTGCCACCAGTGGTGGGAGTTTGCACCAAGAGACCCAGTACTTC. Its translation is CATSGGSLHQETQYF. The J gene is TRBJ2-5, the V gene TRBV24-1; TRBD2 might be the D (5 bases). This CDR3 is built from 15 residues. The V end lost 5 bases, the J end lost 0 bases, and 12 bases lay between the germline ends. Germline V gene sequence: CDR1 KGHDR, CDR2 SFDVKD.

The chain links TRBV5-1 to TRBJ2-7; D is possibly TRBD2 (5 bases). This CDR3 is 12 amino acids long. CDR1 SGHRS and CDR2 YFSETQ come from the germline V gene. Trimming shortened V by 1 base and J by 9 bases, and 11 bases separated the two germline ends. CDR3 loop: CASSLTGFGQYF. The DNA of the CDR3 is TGCGCCAGCAGCTTGACGGGATTTGGGCAGTACTTC.

The J gene is TRBJ2-5, the V gene TRBV7-6, with D possibly being TRBD2 (5 bases). Trimming took off 2 bases at V and 1 base at J, with 26 bases between the two ends. The CDR3 runs 20 residues. The V gene's germline CDR1 is SGHVS and CDR2 FNYEAQ. The CDR3 loop is CASSLFIPVLDRGSQETQYF. The CDR3 nucleotides are TGTGCCAGCAGCTTATTCATCCCAGTCCTGGACCGCGGGTCCCAAGAGACCCAGTACTTC.

This sequence joins TRBV29-1 and TRBJ1-5, with D possibly TRBD1 on 5 matching bases. CDR1 and CDR2 from the germline V gene are SQVTM and ANQGSEA. Deletions cut 6 bases from V and 0 bases from J, with 12 bases between. The CDR3 is 14 residues long. CDR3 in amino acids: CSVGGSVSNQPQHF. As DNA, the CDR3 is TGCAGCGTGGGGGGGTCCGTTAGCAATCAGCCCCAGCATTTT.

In its sample, this clone was seen once. The chain links TRBV28 to TRBJ1-4; 7 nucleotides align to TRBD1. Germline V gene sequence: CDR1 MDHEN, CDR2 SYDVKM. V was clipped by 6 bases and J by 4 bases; unmatched bases: 8. The CDR3 is 15 residues long. CDR3 protein: CASRPGDSRNEKLFF. In DNA form, the CDR3 reads TGTGCCAGCAGGCCGGGGGACAGCCGTAATGAAAAACTGTTTTTT. Complete variable domain (other parts from reference TRBV28 and TRBJ1-4): DVKVTQSSRYLVKRTGEKVFLECVQDMDHENMFWYRQDPGLGLRLIYFSYDVKMKEKGDIPEGYSVSREKKERFSLILESASTNQTSMYLCASRPGDSRNEKLFFGSGTQLSVL.

The V gene is TRBV2, the J gene TRBJ2-3, with 8 bases lining up with TRBD2. Per the germline V gene, CDR1 is SNHLY and CDR2 is FYNNEI. The CDR3 totals 15 residues. V was pared by 4 bases and J by 1 base, with 4 bases of the junction left unmatched. In DNA, the CDR3 is TGTGCCAGCAGTGCCCTGACTAGCGGCACAGATACGCAGTATTTT. The encoded protein is CASSALTSGTDTQYF.

The rearrangement joins TRBV11-1 to TRBJ1-2; D is perhaps TRBD1 (6 bases). This CDR3 is built from 13 residues. V was pared by 5 bases and J by 8 bases, with 15 bases between. Per germline, CDR1 SGHAT and CDR2 FQDESV (reference sequence). The CDR3: CASSRDRSSGYTF. CDR3 nucleotides: TGTGCCAGCAGCCGTGACAGGTCCTCCGGCTACACCTTC.

The chain carries TRBV19 and TRBJ1-2; 8 bases line up with TRBD1. This CDR3 is 11 amino acids long. Germline values: CDR1 LNHDA, CDR2 SQIVND (reference sequence). The junction had 3 bases not matched to a gene; V was cut back by 5 bases and J by 10 bases. CDR3 in DNA: TGTGCCAGTAGTGGGGACAGGCACTACACCTTC. Translation: CASSGDRHYTF.

This chain joins TRBV28 and TRBJ1-1; D ambiguous. Trimming pared 2 bases from V and 7 bases from J, leaving 14 bases between. The length of the CDR3 is 14 residues. CDR1 is MDHEN and CDR2 is SYDVKM in the germline V gene. DNA for the CDR3: TGTGCCAGCAGTTTAATCTCGCAGGACTTTGAAGCTTTCTTT. Its protein is CASSLISQDFEAFF.

The V gene is TRBV7-6, the J gene TRBJ1-1; 8 nucleotides agree with TRBD1. From germline, CDR1 is SGHVS and CDR2 FNYEAQ. This CDR3 region has 17 residues. Trimming cost V 1 base and J 4 bases; bases outside gene matches: 11. DNA for the CDR3: TGTGCCAGCAGCTTAGATACTCCCGGGACAGGACGCACTGAAGCTTTCTTT. Encoded protein: CASSLDTPGTGRTEAFF. The full variable domain, its missing parts supplied by reference TRBV7-6 and TRBJ1-1, is GAGVSQSPRYKVTKRGQDVALRCDPISGHVSLYWYRQALGQGPEFLTYFNYEAQQDKSGLPNDRFSAERPEGSISTLTIQRTEQRDSAMYRCASSLDTPGTGRTEAFFGQGTRLTVV.

The chain combines TRBV6-5 with TRBJ1-1; the D is unclear. The V gene's germline CDR1 is MNHEY and CDR2 SVGAGI. The CDR3 is 13 residues long. V was trimmed by 0 bases and J by 5 bases, leaving 7 bases between them. The CDR3 DNA is TGTGCCAGCAGTTACTCGAGGGAGACTGAAGCTTTCTTT. It is translated as CASSYSRETEAFF.

The chain links TRBV10-3 to TRBJ2-2; 8 positions match TRBD1. Germline trimming cut 7 bases from V and 0 bases from J; bases unmatched to any gene: 7. The CDR3 is made up of 16 amino acids. Per germline, CDR1 ENHRY and CDR2 SYGVKD. The CDR3 bases are TGTGCCATCAATCATCAGGGGGCCGCGAACACCGGGGAGCTGTTTTTT. Translating it yields CAINHQGAANTGELFF.

The V call is TRBV28, the J call TRBJ1-5, with TRBD1 matching 7 bases. CDR3 size: 22 residues. The germline V gene has CDR1 MDHEN and CDR2 SYDVKM. Trimming at V came to 5 bases and at J to 1 base, leaving 26 bases not matched to a gene. CDR3: CASSPFGALIPPGQRSNQPQHF. The DNA of the CDR3 is TGTGCCAGCAGTCCCTTCGGCGCGCTGATTCCCCCGGGACAGAGAAGCAATCAGCCCCAGCATTTT.

This chain's CDR3 is CASSLSGTDDNSPLHF. The CDR3 DNA reads as TGTGCCAGCAGCCTCTCCGGGACAGATGATAATTCACCCCTCCACTTT. This sequence joins TRBV9 and TRBJ1-6; 7 positions match TRBD1. V trimming: 4 bases; J trimming: 5 bases; junction bases outside the gene matches: 9. Germline CDR1 reads SGDLS; CDR2 reads YYNGEE. This CDR3 comprises 16 residues.

The CDR3 protein is CASSEGGPLNQPQHF. In nucleotides, the CDR3 is TGTGCCAGCAGTGAAGGAGGTCCTCTAAATCAGCCCCAGCATTTT. This chain links TRBV2 with TRBJ1-5; D ambiguous. Germline lookup yields CDR1 SNHLY and CDR2 FYNNEI. The CDR3 extends over 15 amino acids. Trimming took 1 base from V and 4 from J, leaving 11 bases between them. The variable domain in full, with the rest retrieved from reference TRBV2 and TRBJ1-5, is EPEVTQTPSHQVTQMGQEVILRCVPISNHLYFYWYRQILGQKVEFLVSFYNNEISEKSEIFDDQFSVERPDGSNFTLKIRSTKLEDSAMYFCASSEGGPLNQPQHFGDGTRLSIL.

The count of this clone is one. The chain's CDR3 is CASSQIEHNEQFF. The CDR3 DNA follows: TGTGCCAGCAGCCAAATTGAGCACAATGAGCAGTTCTTC. The chain links TRBV3-1 (or the pseudogene TRBV3-2) to TRBJ2-1; D unclear. The CDR3 has 13 amino acids. Germline V gives CDR1 LGHDT, CDR2 YNNKEL (reference sequence). V lost 2 bases and J 5 bases, leaving 7 bases between the germline ends.

The chain has TRBV30 and TRBJ2-7, with 12 bases aligning to TRBD2. CDR3 length equals 15 residues. Looked up from germline, CDR1 is GTSNPN and CDR2 is SVGIG (reference sequence). V was clipped by 7 bases and J by 5 bases; unmatched bases: 12. This CDR3 is CAFKNLAGGPDEQYF. The DNA of the CDR3 is TGTGCCTTTAAGAACCTAGCGGGAGGGCCTGACGAGCAGTACTTC. Based on the CDR3 plus reference TRBV30 and TRBJ2-7, the full variable domain is SQTIHQWPATLVQPVGSPLSLECTVEGTSNPNLYWYRQAAGRGLQLLFYSVGIGQISSEVPQNLSASRPQDRQFILSSKKLLLSDSGFYLCAFKNLAGGPDEQYFGPGTRLTVT.

The rearrangement joins TRBV30 to TRBJ1-3, with TRBD1 identical over 9 bases. The V gene's germline CDR1 is GTSNPN and CDR2 SVGIG (reference sequence). CDR3 size: 15 residues. Losses at the gene ends were 2 bases for V and 3 bases for J; bases not matched to a gene: 5. DNA for the CDR3: TGTGCCTGGAGTCTAAACAGGGGGCTTGGAAACACCATATATTTT. Translation gives CAWSLNRGLGNTIYF.